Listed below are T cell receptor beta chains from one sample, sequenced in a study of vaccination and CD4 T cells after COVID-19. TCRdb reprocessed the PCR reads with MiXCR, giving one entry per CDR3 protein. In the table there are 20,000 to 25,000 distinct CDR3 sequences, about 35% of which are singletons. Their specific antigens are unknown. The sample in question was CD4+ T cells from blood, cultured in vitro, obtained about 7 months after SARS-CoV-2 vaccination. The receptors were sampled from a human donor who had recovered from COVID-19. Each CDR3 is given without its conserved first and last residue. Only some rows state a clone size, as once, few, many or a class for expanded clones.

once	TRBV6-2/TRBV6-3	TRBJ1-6	ASSPLRSPLH
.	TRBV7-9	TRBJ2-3	ASRRGLENTDTQY
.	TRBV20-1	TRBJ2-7	SARGAGELPYEQY
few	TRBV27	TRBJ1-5	ASSLARHNQPQH
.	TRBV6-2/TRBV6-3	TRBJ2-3	ASSDEGALSQY
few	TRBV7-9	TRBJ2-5	ASSLGSYQETQY
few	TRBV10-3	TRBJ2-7	AIRTGTGGGEQY
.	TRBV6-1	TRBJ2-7	ASRPIRGGYEQY
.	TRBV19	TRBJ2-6	AAGQGSSGANVLT
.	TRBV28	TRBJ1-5	ATRGSNQPQH
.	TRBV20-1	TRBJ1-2	SARDPSGNHYGYT
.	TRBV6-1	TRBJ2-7	ASSTLRRDRVYEQY
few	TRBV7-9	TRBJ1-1	ASSIRIGTGTEAF
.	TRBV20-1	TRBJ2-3	SASPRRAGDTQY